These 30 T cell receptor beta chains were sequenced from one sample in a study of T-cell memory formation after mild COVID-19. In TCRdb, the 5' RACE reads were re-called with MiXCR into one record per CDR3 protein. The sample gives tens of thousands of distinct CDR3 sequences, about 23% of which show up once; roughly 40% is in the top ten. Specimen: PBMCs or a T cell subset sorted from them (not recorded which). These receptors originate from a man younger than 35 who had mild COVID-19 (a few samples of this study predate the infection). Cell type and time point are not known.

This clonotype showed up just a few times. The chain is built from TRBV2 and TRBJ1-3, with a tentative D call TRBD1 (5 bases). V lost 8 bases to trimming and J lost 8 bases, with 16 bases between them. In germline, CDR1 is SNHLY, CDR2 FYNNEI. The CDR3 length is 13 residues. The CDR3, as DNA: TGTGCCAGCCTGGGACCTTATGCTGACACCATATATTTT. This sequence encodes CASLGPYADTIYF.

This clonotype was counted only a few times. The V gene is TRBV4-2, the J gene TRBJ2-2; unclear D gene. Trimming cost V 0 bases and J 4 bases, with 9 bases left between them. Per germline, CDR1 LGHNA and CDR2 YNFKEQ. CDR3 length: 15 amino acids. As DNA, the CDR3 is TGTGCCAGCAGCCAAGATCAACAGTTCACCGGGGAGCTGTTTTTT. This encodes CASSQDQQFTGELFF.

The V gene is TRBV7-9, the J gene TRBJ1-1; tentatively, D is TRBD1 (6 bases). Germline values: CDR1 SEHNR, CDR2 FQNEAQ (reference sequence). The CDR3 sequence is 15 residues long. Trimming pared 5 bases from V and 7 bases from J, leaving 20 bases between. The CDR3 spells CASSRTDGQPGEAFF. Here the CDR3 DNA reads TGTGCCAGCAGCCGTACTGACGGACAGCCGGGTGAAGCTTTCTTT. The full variable domain, its missing parts supplied by reference TRBV7-9 and TRBJ1-1, is DTGVSQNPRHKITKRGQNVTFRCDPISEHNRLYWYRQTLGQGPEFLTYFQNEAQLEKSRLLSDRFSAERPKGSFSTLEIQRTEQGDSAMYLCASSRTDGQPGEAFFGQGTRLTVV.

This clonotype came up a few times. CDR3 DNA sequence: TGTGCCAGCAGCCCCCGGACTAGCGATTTGGCGGATACGCAGTATTTT. It encodes CASSPRTSDLADTQYF. The chain combines TRBV7-9 with TRBJ2-3, with 9 bases matching TRBD2. This CDR3 comprises 16 residues. Germline lookup yields CDR1 SEHNR and CDR2 FQNEAQ (reference sequence). Trimming cost V 5 bases and J 6 bases; bases outside gene matches: 12.

This clonotype has a handful of counts. The chain joins TRBV7-2 to TRBJ2-5; D gene ambiguous. Germline-derived CDR1 and CDR2 are SGHTA and FQGNSA. The CDR3 has 18 amino acids. The V and J ends lost 4 bases and 0 bases respectively, with 21 bases between them. The CDR3 coding sequence is TGTGCCAGCAGCTCAGGAAGGTCGGCCCGGACGTACCAAGAGACCCAGTACTTC. The encoded protein is CASSSGRSARTYQETQYF.

The DNA of the CDR3 is TGCAGCGTTGGAGGGAGGACAAAAGAGACCCAGTACTTC. Protein product: CSVGGRTKETQYF. The rearrangement links TRBV29-1 to TRBJ2-5; perhaps TRBD2 as D (6 bases). This CDR3 spans 13 amino acids. The germline V and J ends were trimmed by 4 bases and 3 bases, with 12 bases remaining between them. Germline loops: CDR1 SQVTM, CDR2 ANQGSEA. The variable domain in full, with the rest retrieved from reference TRBV29-1 and TRBJ2-5, is SAVISQKPSRDICQRGTSLTIQCQVDSQVTMMFWYRQQPGQSLTLIATANQGSEATYESGFVIDKFPISRPNLTFSTLTVSNMSPEDSSIYLCSVGGRTKETQYFGPGTRLLVL.

The chain carries TRBV11-3 and TRBJ1-5, with D tentatively TRBD1 (5 bases). CDR1 is SGHNT and CDR2 is YENEEA in the germline V gene. V lost 5 bases and J 9 bases, leaving 17 bases between the germline ends. This CDR3 has 14 residues. CDR3 protein: CASSKGRWLGPQHF. The DNA of the CDR3 is TGTGCCAGCAGCAAGGGACGGTGGCTCGGGCCCCAGCATTTT.

V is TRBV4-1 and J is TRBJ1-2, with 8 nucleotides matching TRBD1. V gave up 4 bases and J gave up 4 bases; unmatched junction bases: 14. This CDR3 contains 17 residues. Per germline, CDR1 MGHRA and CDR2 YSYEKL. The CDR3 sequence: CASSPLQGAGSVYGYTF. The CDR3, as DNA: TGCGCCAGCAGCCCCCTCCAGGGGGCAGGGTCCGTCTATGGCTACACCTTC.

V is TRBV28 and J is TRBJ2-7; TRBD1 might be the D (6 bases). From germline, CDR1 is MDHEN and CDR2 SYDVKM. The ends were cut back, 5 bases at V and 0 bases at J, with 11 bases in the middle. The CDR3 is 14 amino acids. CDR3 residues: CASSDRDISYEQYV. In DNA form, the CDR3 reads TGTGCCAGCAGTGACCGGGACATCTCCTACGAGCAGTACGTC.

This clonotype was seen more than once but under ten times. The chain uses TRBV7-2 and TRBJ2-7; possibly TRBD2 for D (6 bases). In germline, CDR1 is SGHTA, CDR2 FQGNSA. The CDR3 is 13 amino acids. V lost 5 bases and J 2 bases, leaving 10 bases between the germline ends. The CDR3, as DNA: TGTGCCAGCAGCCAGACTAGTACCTACGAGCAGTACTTC. Residues: CASSQTSTYEQYF.

This clonotype was seen a handful of times. V and J are TRBV19 and TRBJ2-2; TRBD2 might be the D (6 bases). From germline, CDR1 is LNHDA and CDR2 SQIVND (reference sequence). The CDR3 contains 14 residues. Trimming took off 7 bases at V and 4 bases at J, with 13 bases between the two ends. This CDR3 is CASTAWGVTGELFF. The CDR3 region has the DNA TGTGCCAGTACCGCGTGGGGGGTCACCGGGGAGCTGTTTTTT.

This clonotype was picked up a small number of times. This sequence joins TRBV10-3 and TRBJ2-7, with TRBD1 as a possible D gene (6 bases). CDR3 length: 15 amino acids. Germline loops: CDR1 ENHRY, CDR2 SYGVKD. The ends were cut back, 3 bases at V and 2 bases at J, with 14 bases in the middle. CDR3 sequence (DNA): TGTGCCATCAGTGACTTGGGACATCAGACCTACGAGCAGTACTTC. Protein product: CAISDLGHQTYEQYF.

The CDR3 sequence: CASRDQGDSPLHF. CDR3 sequence (DNA): TGTGCCAGCAGAGACCAAGGGGATTCACCCCTCCACTTT. The chain recombines TRBV7-8 with TRBJ1-6; D perhaps matches TRBD1 (5 bases). The CDR3 has 13 amino acids. Germline V gives CDR1 SGHVS, CDR2 FQNEAQ. The V end was cut by 6 bases, the J end by 8 bases, with 11 bases between.

CDR3 protein: CASSLGAGRTDTQYF. CDR3 coding DNA: TGTGCCAGCAGCTTAGGTGCGGGGCGCACAGATACGCAGTATTTT. This chain links TRBV7-8 with TRBJ2-3, with D possibly matching TRBD2 (6 bases). Germline V gene sequence: CDR1 SGHVS, CDR2 FQNEAQ. This CDR3 has 15 residues. V was shortened by 1 base and J by 1 base, with 9 bases between the two germline ends.

The gene calls are TRBV5-5 and TRBJ2-7; D ambiguous. V was trimmed by 5 bases and J by 6 bases, leaving 18 bases between them. This CDR3 region has 14 residues. Germline V gene data show CDR1 as SGHKS and CDR2 as YYEKEE (reference sequence). CDR3 DNA sequence: TGTGCCAGCAGGCCCGAACGTGGTTCGATCGAGCAGTACGTC. Residues: CASRPERGSIEQYV.

The rearrangement links TRBV12-5 to TRBJ1-3; perhaps TRBD1 as D (6 bases). The CDR3 spans 14 residues. V shed 1 base and J shed 2 bases, with 6 bases lying between them. Looked up from germline, CDR1 is LGHNT and CDR2 is FRNRAP. CDR3 nucleotides: TGTGCTAGTGGTTTGGACAGGGCTGGAAACACCATATATTTT. The encoded protein is CASGLDRAGNTIYF. Combining the CDR3 with reference TRBV12-5 and TRBJ1-3 gives the whole variable domain DARVTQTPRHKVTEMGQEVTMRCQPILGHNTVFWYRQTMMQGLELLAYFRNRAPLDDSGMPKDRFSAEMPDATLATLKIQPSEPRDSAVYFCASGLDRAGNTIYFGEGSWLTVV.

This chain connects TRBV28 to TRBJ1-4; 8 nucleotides agree with TRBD1. Germline CDR1 MDHEN, CDR2 SYDVKM. With V trimmed by 6 bases and J by 8 bases, 8 bases remained unmatched. This CDR3 is built from 14 residues. The CDR3: CASRTGQGYEKLFF. The CDR3 DNA sequence: TGTGCCAGCAGGACCGGACAGGGATACGAAAAACTGTTTTTT.

This clonotype occurred a few times. The gene calls are TRBV10-2 and TRBJ1-2; TRBD1 matches at 7 bases. Per the germline V gene, CDR1 is WSHSY and CDR2 is SAAADI. This CDR3 contains 16 residues. J gave up 5 bases and V 0 bases, and 9 bases lay outside the gene matches. CDR3 sequence: CASSESTGLVGYGYTF. CDR3 in DNA: TGCGCCAGCAGTGAGTCGACAGGGCTTGTCGGATATGGCTACACCTTC.

The rearrangement joins TRBV7-2 to TRBJ2-7, with TRBD2 matching 9 bases. The CDR3 has 15 amino acids. Germline lookup yields CDR1 SGHTA and CDR2 FQGNSA. Losses at the gene ends were 4 bases for V and 3 bases for J; bases not matched to a gene: 7. This CDR3 reads CASSSSSGGIYEQYV. CDR3 in DNA: TGTGCCAGCAGCTCGTCAAGCGGGGGGATCTACGAGCAGTACGTC.

This chain connects TRBV2 to TRBJ2-3; D not certain. Germline lookup yields CDR1 SNHLY and CDR2 FYNNEI. This CDR3 is built from 15 residues. Deletions cut 6 bases from V and 2 bases from J, with 15 bases between. This CDR3 is CASSDQRPSTDTQYF. In DNA, the CDR3 is TGTGCCAGCAGCGATCAGAGGCCCTCCACAGATACGCAGTATTTT.

This clonotype showed up just a few times. The chain has TRBV29-1 and TRBJ2-3; 7 bases are a match to TRBD2. The CDR3 spans 15 residues. Germline V CDR1 and CDR2: SQVTM, ANQGSEA. Trimming took 3 bases from V and 2 from J; bases not matched to a gene: 8. The CDR3 region is CSVDGLDSPTDTQYF. DNA of the CDR3: TGCAGCGTTGACGGACTAGACTCGCCCACAGATACGCAGTATTTT.

The chain combines TRBV6-2 or TRBV6-3 with TRBJ2-3, with D possibly being TRBD2 (7 bases). CDR1 is MNHEY, CDR2 SVGEGT, per germline. The V end was cut by 4 bases, the J end by 6 bases, with 14 bases between. The CDR3 covers 14 residues. CDR3 region: CASSSDGGLDTQYF. The CDR3 bases are TGTGCCAGCAGTTCTGACGGGGGGCTCGATACGCAGTATTTT.

A few counts support this clonotype. The genes are TRBV27 and TRBJ2-2, with D possibly being TRBD1 (6 bases). The CDR3 consists of 14 residues. Germline CDR1 reads MNHEY; CDR2 reads SMNVEV (reference sequence). The V end was cut by 5 bases, the J end by 3 bases, with 10 bases between. DNA for the CDR3: TGTGCCAGCAGTCCAGGGACACACACCGGGGAGCTGTTTTTT. It codes for CASSPGTHTGELFF.

The chain recombines TRBV2 with TRBJ1-6; no clear D gene. CDR1 and CDR2 from the germline V gene are SNHLY and FYNNEI. V was cut by 0 bases and J by 13 bases, with 13 bases left in between. This CDR3 spans 14 amino acids. CDR3 sequence reads: CASSEALTSKPLHF. The CDR3 nucleotides are TGTGCCAGCAGTGAAGCGCTTACATCCAAGCCCCTCCACTTT. Looking up the rest from reference TRBV2 and TRBJ1-6 gives the full variable domain: EPEVTQTPSHQVTQMGQEVILRCVPISNHLYFYWYRQILGQKVEFLVSFYNNEISEKSEIFDDQFSVERPDGSNFTLKIRSTKLEDSAMYFCASSEALTSKPLHFGNGTRLTVT.

V gene TRBV24-1 combines with J gene TRBJ2-1; the D gene is possibly TRBD1 (8 bases). The CDR3 extends over 16 amino acids. Deletions cut 3 bases from V and 4 bases from J, with 15 bases between. CDR1 and CDR2 from the germline V gene are KGHDR and SFDVKD. CDR3 sequence: CATSDKGQGGYNEQFF. CDR3 bases: TGTGCCACCAGTGATAAAGGACAGGGAGGGTACAATGAGCAGTTCTTC.

Only a few counts were recorded for this clonotype. V and J are TRBV7-8 and TRBJ1-4; tentatively, D is TRBD1 (6 bases). The CDR3 spans 16 residues. Trimming removed 1 base from V and 4 bases from J, with 13 bases in between. Germline CDR1 is SGHVS and CDR2 is FQNEAQ. CDR3 amino acids: CASSLEYRAGNEKLFF. CDR3 bases: TGTGCCAGCAGCTTAGAGTACAGGGCGGGTAATGAAAAACTGTTTTTT.

This clonotype was found a few times. One junction end disagrees with the germline gene, perhaps due to a read error. V and J are TRBV6-6 and TRBJ1-2; D call uncertain. Germline CDR1 is MNHNY and CDR2 is SVGAGI (reference sequence). This CDR3 region has 11 residues. The DNA for the CDR3 is TGTGCCAGCAGTTACGGTGGCACTGGAGATTTC. Protein sequence: CASSYGGTGDF.

The chain couples TRBV12-3 or TRBV12-4 to TRBJ1-2, with 12 bases that match TRBD1. This CDR3 region has 15 residues. The V gene end was trimmed by 3 bases and the J gene end by 7 bases; junction bases not matched to a gene: 6. DNA of the CDR3: TGTGCCAGCAGTTTCACTAGGGACAGGGGGCCTGGCTACACCTTC. It codes for CASSFTRDRGPGYTF.

This chain links TRBV7-8 with TRBJ2-2; 7 nucleotides align to TRBD1. After removal of 5 bases from V and 3 bases from J, the junction contained 9 bases not matched to a gene. Germline values: CDR1 SGHVS, CDR2 FQNEAQ. The CDR3 totals 16 residues. The CDR3 nucleotides are TGTGCCAGCAGCCCCGCCCAGGGGGTTTACACCGGGGAGCTGTTTTTT. It codes for CASSPAQGVYTGELFF.

The chain combines TRBV5-5 with TRBJ2-5; D is possibly TRBD1 (6 bases). V was trimmed by 4 bases and J by 5 bases, leaving 15 bases between them. The germline CDR1 and CDR2 sequences are SGHKS and YYEKEE (reference sequence). This CDR3 has 14 residues. CDR3 bases: TGTGCCAGCAGCAGGGCTGGGGGCTCGGAGACCCAGTACTTC. It encodes CASSRAGGSETQYF.